These 16 T cell receptor beta chains came from one sample sequenced in a study of cytomegalovirus exposure and HLA in healthy donors. Sequencing was performed with immunoSEQ multiplex PCR; in TCRdb, only in-frame clones are kept and a portion is missing. The sample records about 260,000 clones, about 90% being singletons. Sequencing was performed on PBMCs. The receptors originated from a woman in her 30s in good health and CMV-seronegative.

The rearrangement joins TRBV7-9 to TRBJ2-7, with TRBD1 matching over 12 bases. Germline CDR1 SEHNR, CDR2 FQNEAQ (reference sequence). J lost 5 bases, V lost 2 bases, and 10 bases had no gene match. The CDR3 length is 17 residues. The CDR3 nucleotides read TGTGCCAGCAGCTTATCGGTTTCCGGGACAGGGGGCGACGAGCAGTACTTC. Translated: CASSLSVSGTGGDEQYF.

This clone was counted between two and nine times. The V and J genes are TRBV7-9 and TRBJ2-7; perhaps TRBD1 as D (5 bases). Trimming cost V 5 bases and J 2 bases, with 13 bases left between them. The CDR3 spans 14 residues. The V gene's germline CDR1 is SEHNR and CDR2 FQNEAQ (reference sequence). CDR3 in DNA: TGTGCCAGCAGCAATACTGACAGCCCCTACGAGCAGTACTTC. It translates to CASSNTDSPYEQYF.

The chain employs TRBV4-3 and TRBJ2-3; TRBD2 agrees at 11 bases. Per the germline V gene, CDR1 is LGHNA and CDR2 is YSLEER. Trimming cost V 4 bases and J 11 bases; bases outside gene matches: 11. The CDR3 loop spans 15 amino acids. DNA for the CDR3: TGCGCCAGCAGCCGGCTAGCGGGAGGACCGGGGGAGCAGTATTTT. This codes for CASSRLAGGPGEQYF.

V is TRBV4-1 and J is TRBJ2-7, with 13 bases aligning to TRBD2. This CDR3 comprises 19 residues. J gave up 2 bases and V 0 bases, and 10 bases lay outside the gene matches. Germline V CDR1 and CDR2: MGHRA, YSYEKL. The CDR3 reads CASSQDPGLAGDRTYEQYF. The CDR3 DNA sequence: TGCGCCAGCAGCCAAGATCCCGGACTAGCGGGAGATCGGACCTACGAGCAGTACTTC.

This chain uses TRBV10-2 with TRBJ2-2, with D possibly matching TRBD1 (6 bases). The CDR3 consists of 13 residues. Trimming cost V 4 bases and J 7 bases, with 10 bases left between them. Looked up from germline, CDR1 is WSHSY and CDR2 is SAAADI. This chain's CDR3 is CASSGGLGGELFF. In DNA form, the CDR3 reads TGCGCCAGCAGTGGGGGGCTCGGCGGGGAGCTGTTTTTT.

V gene TRBV29-1 combines with J gene TRBJ2-1; tentatively, D is TRBD2 (6 bases). Trimming left V 8 bases short and J 5 bases short, with 10 bases between. In germline, CDR1 is SQVTM, CDR2 ANQGSEA. The CDR3 runs 11 residues. DNA of the CDR3: TGCAGCCATTGGGGGGACAATGAGCAGTTCTTC. As protein: CSHWGDNEQFF.

The chain carries TRBV28 and TRBJ1-2; D unclear. The length of the CDR3 is 13 residues. The germline CDR1 and CDR2 sequences are MDHEN and SYDVKM. The V gene lost 6 bases and the J gene lost 1 base, with 9 bases spanning the gap. CDR3 sequence (DNA): TGTGCCAGCAGCCCTCCGGATAACTATGGCTACACCTTC. Protein sequence: CASSPPDNYGYTF.

The chain uses TRBV29-1 and TRBJ2-5, with TRBD1 identical over 10 bases. Trimming cost V 4 bases and J 5 bases; bases outside gene matches: 13. This CDR3 region has 16 residues. Germline CDR1 SQVTM, CDR2 ANQGSEA. Here the CDR3 reads CSVVPGQGPLRETQYF. As DNA, the CDR3 is TGCAGCGTTGTTCCGGGACAGGGGCCTTTGCGGGAGACCCAGTACTTC.

In this sample, this clone turned up a few times. CDR3 sequence: CASSVGGSYGYTF. The CDR3 DNA reads as TGTGCCAGCAGCGTAGGAGGTAGCTATGGCTACACCTTC. V gene TRBV9 combines with J gene TRBJ1-2; D call uncertain. Between the trimmed V and J ends, which lost 0 bases and 4 bases, there was a span of 7 bases. Germline CDR1 is SGDLS and CDR2 is YYNGEE. This CDR3 has 13 residues.

The gene calls are TRBV7-3 and TRBJ2-1; D might be TRBD2 (6 bases). This CDR3 is 14 amino acids long. CDR1 and CDR2 (germline): SGHTA, FQGTGA. With 2 bases removed from V and 8 bases from J, the gap between germline ends came to 13 bases. The CDR3 sequence is CASSLSGVYDEQFF. For the CDR3, the DNA is TGTGCCAGCAGCTTATCGGGAGTATACGATGAGCAGTTCTTC.

On this clone itself: A junction end diverges from the germline sequence, so it may reflect a read error. Other nucleotide sequences from this sample produce the same CDR3. This chain uses TRBV29-1 with TRBJ2-3; TRBD2 matches 8 bases. From germline, CDR1 is SQVTM and CDR2 ANQGSEA. This CDR3 contains 16 residues. The CDR3 DNA reads TGCAGCGTTGAAAGCCTTCGACTAGCGAGCACAGATACACAGTATTTT. It encodes CSVESLRLASTDTQYF.

CDR3 region: CASSYSEGMNTEAFF. Written as DNA, the CDR3 is TGTGCCAGCAGTTACTCTGAGGGGATGAACACTGAAGCTTTCTTT. The V gene is TRBV6-5, the J gene TRBJ1-1, with D perhaps matching TRBD1 (5 bases). V shed 0 bases and J shed 0 bases, with 8 bases lying between them. CDR1 and CDR2 from the germline V gene are MNHEY and SVGAGI. CDR3 length: 15 residues.

The chain combines TRBV27 with TRBJ2-5; tentatively, D is TRBD1 (5 bases). CDR3 length: 16 residues. Trimming cost V 6 bases and J 5 bases, with 22 bases left between them. Germline values: CDR1 MNHEY, CDR2 SMNVEV (reference sequence). This chain's CDR3 is CASRPRWGAVGETQYF. The CDR3 DNA sequence: TGTGCCAGCAGACCCAGATGGGGCGCGGTAGGGGAGACCCAGTACTTC.

The chain couples TRBV29-1 to TRBJ2-7; the D gene is possibly TRBD1 (5 bases). Trimming took off 4 bases at V and 5 bases at J, with 6 bases between the two ends. CDR1 and CDR2 (germline): SQVTM, ANQGSEA. The length of the CDR3 is 10 residues. Written as DNA, the CDR3 is TGCAGCGTTGGGGGCGACGAGCAGTACTTC. Its protein is CSVGGDEQYF.

The sample holds a few counts of this clone. The V call is TRBV18, the J call TRBJ2-7; tentatively, D is TRBD1 (5 bases). Trimming removed 0 bases from V and 2 bases from J, with 5 bases in between. This CDR3 region has 13 residues. Germline lookup yields CDR1 KGHSH and CDR2 LQKENI. CDR3 coding DNA: TGTGCCAGCTCACCACCGACAGCCTACGAGCAGTACTTC. It yields the protein CASSPPTAYEQYF.

The chain has TRBV29-1 and TRBJ2-7; 9 positions match TRBD1. From germline, CDR1 is SQVTM and CDR2 ANQGSEA. The CDR3 sequence is 14 residues long. The V and J ends lost 7 bases and 5 bases, in that order; junction bases with no gene match: 12. The CDR3 protein is CSGTFGTGFNEQYF. In nucleotides, the CDR3 is TGCAGCGGGACCTTCGGGACAGGGTTTAACGAGCAGTACTTC.